In its sample, the clone carrying this T cell receptor (beta chain) was seen many times. The sample originates from a study of neurological immune-mediated disorders. TCRdb fed the 5' RACE reads into MiXCR, producing one record per CDR3 protein. The sample holds roughly 89,000 distinct CDR3 sequences, just over 2.5% seen once. V was pared by 4 bases and J by 0 bases, with 9 bases between. CDR3 length: 14 residues. The V gene's germline CDR1 is SEHNR and CDR2 FQNEAQ (reference sequence). The chain combines TRBV7-9 with TRBJ1-1, with D unresolved. The sequence was obtained from a woman in her thirties with multiple sclerosis. Sequencing was performed on PBMCs. CDR3 protein: CASSSGHMNTEAFF. As DNA, the CDR3 is TGTGCCAGCAGCTCGGGCCACATGAACACTGAAGCTTTCTTT.